The 14 T cell receptor beta chains given below trace back to one sample, sequenced in a study of cytomegalovirus exposure and HLA in healthy donors. PCR amplification relied on 60 Vbeta primers (plus 13 Jbeta primers). Data came from immunoSEQ multiplex PCR; TCRdb stores just in-frame clones and leaves some out. The table has roughly 180,000 clones, about 9% seen once. Sequenced sample: PBMCs. These receptors were obtained from a woman aged 25 to 45 in good health and CMV-seropositive.

The sample holds a few counts of this clone. The rearrangement uses TRBV6-1 and TRBJ2-1; 16 nucleotides line up with TRBD2. The CDR3 is made up of 15 amino acids. Germline CDR1 and CDR2: MNHNS and SASEGT. V gave up 8 bases and J gave up 8 bases; unmatched junction bases: 6. This chain's CDR3 is CASSGLAGGPHEQFF. Here the CDR3 DNA reads TGTGCCAGCTCGGGACTAGCGGGAGGGCCCCATGAGCAGTTCTTC.

This clone has a handful of counts. This chain uses TRBV2 with TRBJ2-1; 8 bases are shared with TRBD2. Germline CDR1 and CDR2: SNHLY and FYNNEI. This CDR3 has 15 residues. With 7 bases clipped from V and 2 bases from J, the junction kept 7 bases outside the gene matches. The CDR3: CASNPGRAAYNEQFF. DNA of the CDR3: TGTGCCAGCAATCCCGGGAGGGCCGCCTACAATGAGCAGTTCTTC.

The CDR3 reads CASSQSGQEQYF. The CDR3 DNA reads as TGTGCCAGCTCCCAGAGCGGGCAGGAGCAGTACTTC. The chain is built from TRBV11-2 and TRBJ2-7; D is possibly TRBD2 (6 bases). From germline, CDR1 is SGHAT and CDR2 FQNNGV. V lost 8 bases, J lost 7 bases, and 15 bases lay in between. The CDR3 is 12 residues long.

The V gene is TRBV19, the J gene TRBJ2-7; D remains unclear. In germline, CDR1 is LNHDA, CDR2 SQIVND (reference sequence). The CDR3 totals 14 residues. V lost 5 bases to trimming and J lost 7 bases, with 18 bases between them. Written as DNA, the CDR3 is TGTGCCAGTAGTGCCCGACGGCAGGCCTTTGAGCAGTACTTC. As protein: CASSARRQAFEQYF.

The V gene is TRBV29-1, the J gene TRBJ2-7; 9 nucleotides line up with TRBD2. Germline values: CDR1 SQVTM, CDR2 ANQGSEA. The V gene end was trimmed by 5 bases and the J gene end by 1 base; junction bases not matched to a gene: 9. This CDR3 spans 15 amino acids. The CDR3 reads CSVRATSGLSYEQYF. CDR3 coding DNA: TGCAGCGTTCGGGCCACTAGCGGGCTTTCCTACGAGCAGTACTTC.

V usage is TRBV6-1 and J usage is TRBJ2-1; 7 positions match TRBD2. The V gene end was trimmed by 2 bases and the J gene end by 15 bases; junction bases not matched to a gene: 10. The CDR3 is made up of 13 amino acids. CDR1 is MNHNS and CDR2 is SASEGT in the germline V gene. The CDR3, as DNA: TGTGCCAGCAGTGAAATAAGCGGGATTCACCCGTTCTTC. Amino acids: CASSEISGIHPFF.

This chain joins TRBV18 and TRBJ1-1, with D uncertain. Looked up from germline, CDR1 is KGHSH and CDR2 is LQKENI. The V end lost 7 bases, the J end lost 4 bases, and 16 bases lay between the germline ends. This CDR3 has 14 residues. CDR3: CASFGEGLGTEAFF. CDR3 coding DNA: TGTGCCAGCTTCGGTGAGGGCTTGGGCACTGAAGCTTTCTTT.

In this sample, this clone turned up a few times. The chain combines TRBV6-1 with TRBJ2-1; 10 nucleotides agree with TRBD2. CDR1 and CDR2 from the germline V gene are MNHNS and SASEGT. Germline trimming cut 6 bases from V and 7 bases from J; bases unmatched to any gene: 9. The CDR3 has 15 amino acids. CDR3 residues: CASRPPVAGGNEQFF. For the CDR3, the DNA is TGTGCCAGCAGGCCCCCGGTAGCGGGAGGTAATGAGCAGTTCTTC.

A single count supports this clone. The CDR3 DNA sequence: TGTGCCAGCAGTTTATTAAGCAGGGATTGGAATTCACCCCTCCACTTT. It translates to CASSLLSRDWNSPLHF. The V call is TRBV27, the J call TRBJ1-6; D is possibly TRBD1 (5 bases). The CDR3 is made up of 16 amino acids. Germline loops: CDR1 MNHEY, CDR2 SMNVEV (reference sequence). V lost 1 base to trimming and J lost 7 bases, with 14 bases between them.

The gene calls are TRBV19 and TRBJ2-3; 8 bases match TRBD2. This CDR3 has 15 residues. The germline CDR1 and CDR2 sequences are LNHDA and SQIVND (reference sequence). V lost 3 bases, J lost 0 bases, and 2 bases stayed unmatched. The CDR3 bases are TGTGCCAGTAGTATCCCGGGAGGGAGCACAGATACGCAGTATTTT. Its protein product is CASSIPGGSTDTQYF. The full variable domain, its missing parts supplied by reference TRBV19 and TRBJ2-3, is DGGITQSPKYLFRKEGQNVTLSCEQNLNHDAMYWYRQDPGQGLRLIYYSQIVNDFQKGDIAEGYSVSREKKESFPLTVTSAQKNPTAFYLCASSIPGGSTDTQYFGPGTRLTVL.

This clone was seen only a few times. The chain combines TRBV9 with TRBJ2-7; 8 positions match TRBD1. The CDR3 runs to 16 residues. V dropped 3 bases and J dropped 1; count of bases not matched to a gene: 9. CDR1 is SGDLS, CDR2 YYNGEE, per germline. The CDR3 reads CASSDPTGALSYEQYF. The CDR3 nucleotides are TGTGCCAGCAGCGACCCGACAGGGGCCCTATCCTACGAGCAGTACTTC.

To note about this clone: Different DNA sequences within this sample yield the same CDR3. This chain joins TRBV2 and TRBJ1-3, with a weak D call TRBD1 (6 bases). V lost 6 bases and J 4 bases, leaving 7 bases between the germline ends. Germline V gene data show CDR1 as SNHLY and CDR2 as FYNNEI. The CDR3 contains 12 residues. The CDR3 DNA sequence: TGTGCCAGCAGGAGGGGGGGAAACACCATATATTTT. Translated: CASRRGGNTIYF.

The chain recombines TRBV10-1 with TRBJ2-5; 8 nucleotides line up with TRBD2. Germline V gene sequence: CDR1 WNHNN, CDR2 SYGVQD (reference sequence). The CDR3 extends over 15 amino acids. Germline trimming cut 3 bases from V and 2 bases from J; bases unmatched to any gene: 5. CDR3 nucleotide sequence: TGCGCCAGCAGTGACCGAAGCGGGAGACAAGAGACCCAGTACTTC. It yields the protein CASSDRSGRQETQYF.

The sample holds a few counts of this clone. The chain carries TRBV19 and TRBJ2-7; TRBD2 is a possible D gene (5 bases). The germline V gene has CDR1 LNHDA and CDR2 SQIVND (reference sequence). This CDR3 has 15 amino acids. V was shortened by 5 bases and J by 2 bases, with 16 bases between the two germline ends. The CDR3 reads CASSGSAGAPYEQYF. The CDR3, as DNA: TGTGCCAGTAGTGGCTCTGCGGGTGCCCCCTACGAGCAGTACTTC. Full variable domain (rest looked up from reference TRBV19 and TRBJ2-7): DGGITQSPKYLFRKEGQNVTLSCEQNLNHDAMYWYRQDPGQGLRLIYYSQIVNDFQKGDIAEGYSVSREKKESFPLTVTSAQKNPTAFYLCASSGSAGAPYEQYFGPGTRLTVT.